Listed below are T cell receptor beta chains from one sample, sequenced in a study of Graves' ophthalmopathy and Graves' hyperthyroidism. TCRdb processed the multiplex PCR reads anew with MiXCR; each CDR3 protein has one entry. The sample holds about 700,000 distinct CDR3 sequences; 40% are singletons and the top ten take approximately 46%. The sequenced material came from peripheral blood. These receptors all stem from an adult man with Graves' ophthalmopathy. Each CDR3 is given with its conserved first and last residue. D genes are given only for firm matches. Some rows have no size entry. The others give once, few or many, or a class for an expanded clone.

CDR3 length	clone size	D gene	J gene	V gene	CDR3 protein	CDR3 DNA
16	-	TRBD1	TRBJ2-5	TRBV25-1	CASSRQTGSFQETQYF	TGTGCCAGCAGTCGCCAGACAGGGAGCTTCCAAGAGACCCAGTACTTC
14	-	-	TRBJ2-7	TRBV20-1	CSARGVGAYYEQYF	TGCAGTGCTAGAGGTGTAGGGGCTTACTACGAGCAGTACTTC
15	-	TRBD2	TRBJ2-3	TRBV7-4	CASSRAGRDTDTQYF	TGCGCCAGCAGCCGAGCGGGAAGAGACACAGATACGCAGTATTTT
14	-	TRBD1	TRBJ1-2	TRBV7-9	CASSLQGTGRGYTF	TGTGCCAGCAGCTTACAGGGGACAGGGCGGGGCTACACCTTC
16	many	-	TRBJ1-6	TRBV15	CATSRDLGAPNSPLHF	TGTGCCACCAGCAGAGATCTGGGGGCTCCCAATTCACCCCTCCACTTT
13	-	TRBD1	TRBJ1-2	TRBV7-9	CASSSGTGEGYTF	TGTGCCAGCAGCTCCGGGACAGGGGAAGGCTACACCTTC
16	-	TRBD2	TRBJ2-2	TRBV2	CASSELAGAPTGELFF	TGTGCCAGCAGTGAGTTAGCGGGGGCCCCCACCGGGGAGCTGTTTTTT
13	many	-	TRBJ1-5	TRBV2	CASSLNEYQPQHF	TGTGCCAGCAGTCTGAACGAATATCAGCCCCAGCATTTT
15	few	-	TRBJ1-1	TRBV7-8	CASSQSAKAGTEAFF	TGTGCCAGCAGCCAGTCCGCCAAGGCCGGCACTGAAGCTTTCTTT
12	-	TRBD1	TRBJ1-4	TRBV29-1	CSVGTGYEKLFF	TGCAGCGTCGGGACAGGGTATGAAAAACTGTTTTTT
14	few	-	TRBJ1-1	TRBV20-1	CSASPLRGRTEAFF	TGCAGTGCTAGCCCTTTGCGGGGGCGGACTGAAGCTTTCTTT
11	-	-	TRBJ1-2	TRBV29-1	CSVQPVEGYTF	TGCAGCGTCCAGCCCGTCGAGGGCTACACCTTC
13	-	-	TRBJ2-7	TRBV25-1	CASSWKASYEQYF	TGTGCCAGCTCTTGGAAAGCCTCCTACGAGCAGTACTTC
13	few	-	TRBJ2-7	TRBV5-1	CASSTLSSYEQYF	TGCGCCAGCAGCACCCTCTCTAGCTACGAGCAGTACTTC
13	few	TRBD1	TRBJ2-7	TRBV20-1	CSAFRDSTLKQYF	TGCAGTGCTTTCCGGGACAGCACCTTAAAGCAGTACTTC
14	-	-	TRBJ2-2	TRBV25-1	CASSLSQGTGELFF	TGTGCCAGCAGTTTATCCCAGGGGACCGGGGAGCTGTTTTTT
16	-	-	TRBJ2-6	TRBV25-1	CASSFRSSFGANVLTF	TGTGCCAGCAGCTTTCGCAGCAGCTTTGGGGCCAACGTCCTGACTTTC